The 17 T cell receptor beta chains below come from one sample, sequenced in a study of cytomegalovirus exposure and HLA in healthy donors. It was with 60 Vbeta and 13 Jbeta primers that the PCR ran. Assay: immunoSEQ multiplex PCR; the TCRdb copy retains only in-frame clones and omits some. Here the sample spans 95,000 to 150,000 clones, 63% being singletons. The sequenced sample consisted of PBMCs. These receptors were obtained from a middle-aged man in good health and CMV-seropositive.

The rearrangement links TRBV27 to TRBJ1-2; the D is unclear. CDR3 size: 13 residues. Germline values: CDR1 MNHEY, CDR2 SMNVEV (reference sequence). Trimming took off 7 bases at V and 4 bases at J, with 13 bases between the two ends. The CDR3 nucleotides read TGTGCCAGCACTTCCCAGTTGTCCTATGGCTACACCTTC. Protein: CASTSQLSYGYTF.

The chain uses TRBV5-8 and TRBJ1-5; D may be TRBD1 (5 bases). The germline V gene has CDR1 SGHTS and CDR2 YDEGEE. The CDR3 contains 12 residues. The ends were cut back, 5 bases at V and 5 bases at J, with 8 bases in the middle. DNA for the CDR3: TGTGCCAGCAGTAGGGACTATCAGCCCCAGCATTTT. Translating gives CASSRDYQPQHF.

The count of this clone is one. Written as DNA, the CDR3 is TGTGCCAGCAGCTTACCGACAGGGGGACGGGGCTACACCTTC. Protein sequence: CASSLPTGGRGYTF. The gene calls are TRBV5-6 and TRBJ1-2, with TRBD1 identical over 9 bases. This CDR3 is 14 amino acids long. Germline V gives CDR1 SGHDT, CDR2 YYEEEE. V was pared by 2 bases and J by 8 bases, with 7 bases of the junction left unmatched.

This chain joins TRBV9 and TRBJ2-2; TRBD2 aligns across 10 bases. Germline CDR1 is SGDLS and CDR2 is YYNGEE. Unmatched junction bases numbered 4, after V lost 3 bases and J lost 5 bases. The CDR3 has 15 amino acids. CDR3 in DNA: TGTGCCAGCAGCGAACTAGCGGGGATTACCGGGGAGCTGTTTTTT. This translates into CASSELAGITGELFF.

This clone turned up a few times. The gene calls are TRBV7-9 and TRBJ2-3; 9 bases line up with TRBD1. The trim removed 4 bases at V and 4 bases at J, leaving 6 bases unmatched. This CDR3 is built from 15 residues. Germline V gene lookup returns CDR1 SEHNR and CDR2 FQNEAQ (reference sequence). The CDR3 is CASSSQGASADTQYF. The CDR3 DNA sequence: TGTGCCAGCAGCTCACAGGGGGCTAGCGCAGATACGCAGTATTTT.

V gene TRBV6-5 combines with J gene TRBJ1-3; D gene ambiguous. With the DNA end fitting TRBJ2-2 better, the J assignment may be wrong. The CDR3 length is 14 residues. Germline CDR1 reads MNHEY; CDR2 reads SVGAGI. In DNA form, the CDR3 reads TGTGCCAGCAGTTACTCGACCGGGTCCGGGGAGCTGTTTTTT. Encoded protein: CASSYSTGSGELFF.

The chain recombines TRBV6-5 with TRBJ1-1, with 8 bases fitting TRBD1. V dropped 6 bases and J dropped 5; count of bases not matched to a gene: 8. Germline V gene data show CDR1 as MNHEY and CDR2 as SVGAGI. The CDR3 runs to 14 residues. The CDR3 reads CASRIQNRGTEAFF. The CDR3 region has the DNA TGTGCCAGCAGAATCCAAAACAGGGGGACTGAAGCTTTCTTT.

V gene TRBV30 combines with J gene TRBJ1-5; 7 nucleotides match TRBD1. Per germline, CDR1 GTSNPN and CDR2 SVGIG (reference sequence). Germline trimming cut 2 bases from V and 3 bases from J; bases unmatched to any gene: 1. The CDR3 runs 13 residues. The CDR3, as DNA: TGTGCCTGGAGTACAGGGGACAATCAGCCCCAGCATTTT. Translated, it gives CAWSTGDNQPQHF.

Here the CDR3 reads CASGYSGTGDVTGELFF. The CDR3 nucleotides read TGTGCTAGTGGTTATTCCGGGACGGGGGATGTAACCGGGGAGCTGTTTTTT. The chain combines TRBV12-5 with TRBJ2-2, with TRBD2 as a possible D gene (6 bases). CDR3 size: 17 residues. Per germline, CDR1 LGHNT and CDR2 FRNRAP. V was shortened by 4 bases and J by 5 bases, with 20 bases between the two germline ends.

The chain carries TRBV5-4 and TRBJ2-7; TRBD1 matches 7 bases. CDR3 length: 17 residues. V gave up 3 bases and J gave up 3 bases; unmatched junction bases: 15. The germline V gene has CDR1 SGHNT and CDR2 YYREEE (reference sequence). The CDR3 loop is CASSSVGRYAGGYEQYF. The CDR3 DNA follows: TGTGCCAGCAGCTCGGTTGGCCGGTATGCAGGGGGCTACGAGCAGTACTTC.

The V and J genes are TRBV7-9 and TRBJ2-7, with 8 bases that match TRBD1. Per germline, CDR1 SEHNR and CDR2 FQNEAQ (reference sequence). Trimming cost V 5 bases and J 5 bases; bases outside gene matches: 11. The length of the CDR3 is 15 residues. The CDR3 DNA sequence: TGTGCCAGCAGCGCGTCCGGACAGGGTCGCGACGAGCAGTACTTC. It specifies CASSASGQGRDEQYF.

As concerns this clone: The same CDR3 arises from other DNA sequences in this sample as well. The chain recombines TRBV9 with TRBJ1-5; D perhaps matches TRBD1 (6 bases). CDR3 length equals 14 residues. V was trimmed by 3 bases and J by 7 bases, leaving 14 bases between them. Germline CDR1 reads SGDLS; CDR2 reads YYNGEE. CDR3 residues: CASSATGGDQPQHF. The CDR3 bases are TGTGCCAGCAGCGCGACAGGAGGCGACCAGCCCCAGCATTTT.

The chain carries TRBV11-2 and TRBJ1-1; 8 nucleotides align to TRBD1. Germline-derived CDR1 and CDR2 are SGHAT and FQNNGV. The CDR3 runs 15 residues. Trimming cost V 5 bases and J 1 base; bases outside gene matches: 6. This CDR3 reads CASSTYRGKNTEAFF. The CDR3 DNA is TGTGCCAGCAGCACCTACAGGGGGAAGAACACTGAAGCTTTCTTT.

This clone was counted at least ten times. One end of the junction does not line up with germline, which may come from a read error. Other DNA sequences in the same sample also yield this CDR3. The rearrangement joins TRBV5-1 to TRBJ1-2; 7 bases are a match to TRBD1. CDR3 length: 13 residues. The germline V gene encodes CDR1 SGHRS and CDR2 YFSETQ. For the CDR3, the DNA is TGTGCCAGCAGCCCTGACAGGGTGTATGGCTACACCTTC. Its translation: CASSPDRVYGYTF.

Worth noting for this clone: The conserved phenylalanine or tryptophan is not found at the CDR3 terminus, so this likely reflects a read error. The chain carries TRBV5-1 and TRBJ1-2, with 8 positions matching TRBD1. The V gene's germline CDR1 is SGHRS and CDR2 YFSETQ. The CDR3 covers 14 residues. The V and J ends lost 4 bases and 6 bases, in that order; junction bases with no gene match: 8. The CDR3 coding sequence is TGCGCCAGCAGCACAGACAGGGGAGCAGATGGCTACACCTCC. Its protein is CASSTDRGADGYTS.

The chain uses TRBV6-6 and TRBJ2-3, with 7 bases that match TRBD2. This CDR3 has 13 amino acids. Trimming at V came to 8 bases and at J to 0 bases, leaving 2 bases not matched to a gene. Germline V CDR1 and CDR2: MNHNY, SVGAGI (reference sequence). The CDR3 coding sequence is TGTGCCAGCTTAGCGGGTAGCACAGATACGCAGTATTTT. It encodes CASLAGSTDTQYF.

The gene calls are TRBV11-2 and TRBJ2-7; D is perhaps TRBD2 (7 bases). The germline V and J ends were trimmed by 5 bases and 4 bases, with 15 bases remaining between them. Per the germline V gene, CDR1 is SGHAT and CDR2 is FQNNGV. CDR3 size: 14 residues. The DNA for the CDR3 is TGTGCCAGCAGCAGGGGGGGGCGGCGTTACGAGCAGTACTTC. The encoded protein is CASSRGGRRYEQYF. Full variable domain (rest looked up from reference TRBV11-2 and TRBJ2-7): EAGVAQSPRYKIIEKRQSVAFWCNPISGHATLYWYQQILGQGPKLLIQFQNNGVVDDSQLPKDRFSAERLKGVDSTLKIQPAKLEDSAVYLCASSRGGRRYEQYFGPGTRLTVT.